This T cell receptor (beta chain) was observed in a study of T-cell memory formation after mild COVID-19. Study information: Across donors, TCR clusters were largely donor specific. Points from the study as a whole: Later expanders leaned toward CD4+, whereas clones contracting from day 15 to 85 were balanced CD4/CD8.

TCRdb analysed the 5' RACE reads with MiXCR anew, one entry per CDR3 protein. The sample yields approximately 400,000 distinct CDR3 sequences, 20% to 30% seen once. Trimming left V 4 bases short and J 7 bases short, with 11 bases between. This CDR3 region has 14 residues. With regard to this clonotype: Antigen: not known.

The chain carries TRBV12-3 or TRBV12-4 and TRBJ1-6; D is perhaps TRBD1 (5 bases). The sample was PBMCs or a T cell subset sorted from them (not recorded which). This TCR derives from an adult woman who had mild COVID-19 (a few samples of this study predate the infection). Cell type and time point are not known. Here the CDR3 reads CASSSGRRNSPLHF. CDR3 in DNA: TGTGCCAGCAGTTCGGGACGGCGAAATTCACCCCTCCACTTT.